This TCR beta chain originates from a study of T cells in tuberculosis. As for the study in general: T cells were selected with CD1B tetramers loaded with glucose monomycolate. This South African cohort compared adolescents with or without latent tuberculosis against adults with active tuberculosis. General observations from the study: GMM-specific TCRs were nearer to active tuberculosis alpha repertoires, suggesting expansion. Smaller alpha distances in active tuberculosis partly reflected shorter CDR3-alpha lengths.

The germline gives CDR1 MNHNS, CDR2 SASEGT. V was clipped by 6 bases and J by 6 bases, with 13 bases between them. The CDR3 has 13 residues. For this clone: Its antigen remains unknown.

The assay was immunoSEQ multiplex PCR, and TCRdb's table has in-frame clones only and misses some. The table has tens of thousands of clones, roughly 94% seen once. Specified time point: new active TB diagnosis, blood taken before or within 7 days of starting treatment. The sequence came from an adult with tuberculosis. The sequencing used PBMCs, collected at tuberculosis diagnosis. The rearrangement links TRBV6-1 to TRBJ2-3, with a possible D match to TRBD1 (5 bases). This CDR3 reads CASRDNYLDTQYF. The CDR3 DNA follows: TGTGCCAGCAGGGACAACTACCTCGATACGCAGTATTTT.